A single sample gave rise to the 13 T cell receptor beta chains below, sequenced in a study of shared clonotypes between healthy human individuals. The protocol was immunoSEQ multiplex PCR, while the TCRdb copy is restricted to in-frame clones and leaves out a portion. The data contain fewer than 400,000 clones, about 74% of them singletons. Sequencing used memory CD4+ T cells sorted from blood. The subset is: CD45RA-negative fraction. The receptor set was obtained from a man aged 25-45 years in good health.

This clone was seen more than once but under ten times. V usage is TRBV5-4 and J usage is TRBJ2-5; tentatively, D is TRBD2 (6 bases). This CDR3 region has 13 residues. CDR1 is SGHNT and CDR2 is YYREEE in the germline V gene (reference sequence). The V and J ends lost 6 bases and 2 bases respectively, with 11 bases between them. The CDR3 DNA reads as TGTGCCAGCACCCTAGCGTTGCAAGAGACCCAGTACTTC. Translation: CASTLALQETQYF. Supplemented by reference TRBV5-4 and TRBJ2-5, the full variable domain reads ETGVTQSPTHLIKTRGQQVTLRCSSQSGHNTVSWYQQALGQGPQFIFQYYREEENGRGNFPPRFSGLQFPNYSSELNVNALELDDSALYLCASTLALQETQYFGPGTRLLVL.

This chain joins TRBV27 and TRBJ2-6; 8 bases line up with TRBD1. The V gene's germline CDR1 is MNHEY and CDR2 SMNVEV (reference sequence). The length of the CDR3 is 15 residues. V shed 6 bases and J 2 bases; nucleotides not matched to a gene: 3. The CDR3 region has the DNA TGTGCCAGCAGGGGACAGGAAGCTGGGGCCAACGTCCTGACTTTC. Protein sequence: CASRGQEAGANVLTF.

This clone was observed a handful of times. V is TRBV2 and J is TRBJ2-1; TRBD2 matches at 15 bases. CDR1 is SNHLY and CDR2 is FYNNEI in the germline V gene. This CDR3 has 17 amino acids. The trim removed 4 bases at V and 1 base at J, leaving 2 bases unmatched. This CDR3 reads CASSAGLAGGSYNEQFF. The CDR3 DNA reads TGTGCCAGCAGTGCGGGACTAGCGGGAGGTTCCTACAATGAGCAGTTCTTC.

The chain carries TRBV10-1 and TRBJ1-5; the D is unclear. Germline V CDR1 and CDR2: WNHNN, SYGVQD (reference sequence). This CDR3 contains 12 residues. The germline V and J ends were trimmed by 0 bases and 7 bases, with 4 bases remaining between them. The CDR3 is CASSESGQPQHF. The CDR3 DNA reads TGCGCCAGCAGTGAGTCCGGACAGCCCCAGCATTTT.

V is TRBV7-2 and J is TRBJ2-7, with 9 bases identical to TRBD2. This CDR3 has 14 residues. V was clipped by 7 bases and J by 3 bases; unmatched bases: 7. CDR1 is SGHTA, CDR2 FQGNSA, per germline. Here the CDR3 reads CASNREREDYEQYF. DNA for the CDR3: TGTGCCAGCAACAGGGAGCGGGAGGACTACGAGCAGTACTTC. The complete variable domain, with remaining parts taken from reference TRBV7-2 and TRBJ2-7, reads GAGVSQSPSNKVTEKGKDVELRCDPISGHTALYWYRQSLGQGLEFLIYFQGNSAPDKSGLPSDRFSAERTGGSVSTLTIQRTQQEDSAVYLCASNREREDYEQYFGPGTRLTVT.

The chain is built from TRBV9 and TRBJ2-7; tentatively, D is TRBD2 (6 bases). The CDR3 is 15 residues long. Germline V gene sequence: CDR1 SGDLS, CDR2 YYNGEE. V was cut by 0 bases and J by 3 bases, with 13 bases left in between. CDR3 in amino acids: CASSVGGSGYYEQYF. Here the CDR3 DNA reads TGTGCCAGCAGCGTAGGTGGTAGCGGATACTACGAGCAGTACTTC. The full variable domain, completed using reference TRBV9 and TRBJ2-7, is DSGVTQTPKHLITATGQRVTLRCSPRSGDLSVYWYQQSLDQGLQFLIQYYNGEERAKGNILERFSAQQFPDLHSELNLSSLELGDSALYFCASSVGGSGYYEQYFGPGTRLTVT.

This chain uses TRBV11-2 with TRBJ2-1; 10 nucleotides match TRBD2. This CDR3 region has 15 residues. Germline lookup yields CDR1 SGHAT and CDR2 FQNNGV. Germline trimming cut 4 bases from V and 2 bases from J; bases unmatched to any gene: 2. In nucleotides, the CDR3 is TGTGCCAGCAGCTACACTAGCGGGACCTACAATGAGCAGTTCTTC. It codes for CASSYTSGTYNEQFF.

The genes are TRBV7-8 and TRBJ1-1; D not certain. The germline V gene encodes CDR1 SGHVS and CDR2 FQNEAQ. This CDR3 is 13 amino acids long. V was shortened by 2 bases and J by 5 bases, with 9 bases between the two germline ends. The CDR3 DNA reads as TGTGCCAGCAGCTTATCGGGGTGGACTGAAGCTTTCTTT. This encodes CASSLSGWTEAFF.

The V and J genes are TRBV2 and TRBJ1-3; D uncertain. This CDR3 is built from 14 residues. The germline V gene has CDR1 SNHLY and CDR2 FYNNEI. The V gene lost 7 bases and the J gene lost 4 bases, with 14 bases spanning the gap. This chain's CDR3 is CASTVEGMGNTIYF. The DNA of the CDR3 is TGTGCCAGCACGGTTGAGGGTATGGGAAACACCATATATTTT.

For this clone: One junction end disagrees with the germline gene, perhaps due to a read error. This rearrangement joins TRBV18 to TRBJ2-1, with TRBD1 matching 8 bases. This CDR3 is built from 12 residues. Germline CDR1 is KGHSH and CDR2 is LQKENI. The CDR3 sequence: CASSPAGGDQLF. CDR3 sequence (DNA): TGTGCCAGCTCCCCCGCAGGGGGCGATCAGCTCTTC.

This clone has ten or more counts. The chain couples TRBV2 to TRBJ2-7; 8 bases fit TRBD1. Losses at the gene ends were 6 bases for V and 6 bases for J; bases not matched to a gene: 16. CDR1 is SNHLY and CDR2 is FYNNEI in the germline V gene. The CDR3 runs to 16 residues. The CDR3 DNA follows: TGTGCCAGCAGGACGACCCGGGACAGGTCTAGTAGCGAGCAGTACTTC. The encoded protein is CASRTTRDRSSSEQYF.

For this clone: The sample has other DNA sequences that encode this CDR3 too. V gene TRBV7-2 combines with J gene TRBJ1-2; TRBD1 matches 9 bases. CDR3 length equals 15 residues. CDR1 is SGHTA, CDR2 FQGNSA, per germline. Losses at the gene ends were 2 bases for V and 5 bases for J; bases not matched to a gene: 6. The CDR3 nucleotides read TGTGCCAGCAGCTTAACGGGACAGGGTGGTTATGGCTACACCTTC. This translates into CASSLTGQGGYGYTF.

This chain links TRBV6-1 with TRBJ2-7; 12 bases align to TRBD2. Germline V gene data show CDR1 as MNHNS and CDR2 as SASEGT. The J segment lost 4 bases and the V segment lost 4 bases, leaving 11 bases of the junction unmatched. CDR3 length: 17 amino acids. The CDR3 nucleotides are TGTGCCAGCAGTGCACCGTCTAAACTAGCGGGAGGATACGAGCAGTACTTC. Protein sequence: CASSAPSKLAGGYEQYF.